This T cell receptor beta chain emerged from a study of CD8+CD57+ T cells in acquired aplastic anemia. Whole-study context: Healthy donors yielded about 10.8 million CD4+ cell reads on average.

At least ten counts were recorded for this clonotype. The use of genomic DNA as template underpinned the TCR beta VDJ and CDR3 profiling. Each CDR3 protein is one row after TCRdb ran MiXCR on the reads. Of some 240,000 distinct CDR3 sequences in the sample, roughly 35% were seen once. Sequenced input: sorted CD4+, CD8+, or CD8+CD57+ T cells (not recorded which) from PBMCs. This TCR came from a human donor in good health, serving as a control.

The CDR3 nucleotides are TGTGCCAGCAGTTACGAACCACATTATGGCTACACCTTC. It yields the protein CASSYEPHYGYTF. This sequence joins TRBV6-5 and TRBJ1-2; D remains unclear. The CDR3 runs 13 residues. The V and J ends lost 2 bases and 5 bases respectively, with 9 bases between them. CDR1 is MNHEY and CDR2 is SVGAGI in the germline V gene.